This section outlines one T cell receptor (beta chain) sequence together with its context. The sample originates from a study of blood T cell repertoires in COVID-19. The assay was immunoSEQ multiplex PCR, and TCRdb's table has in-frame clones only and misses some. The data hold around 180,000 clones, with 80% to 85% observed a single time. The germline V gene has CDR1 SGHVS and CDR2 FNYEAQ. The CDR3 runs to 15 residues. J was trimmed by 7 bases and V by 1 base; bases with no gene match: 6. This TCR derives from a woman aged 25 to 39 with acute or convalescent COVID-19. Sequenced sample: peripheral blood. V gene TRBV7-6 combines with J gene TRBJ1-4, with TRBD1 matching 7 bases. The CDR3 DNA is TGTGCCAGCAGCTTAGAAGCAGGGGGAGGTGAAAAACTGTTTTTT. Residues: CASSLEAGGGEKLFF.